The 9 T cell receptor beta chains in this list originate from one sample, sequenced in a study of shared clonotypes between healthy human individuals. The data were produced by immunoSEQ multiplex PCR, yet TCRdb's version contains in-frame clones alone and is incomplete. The data contain 2 million to 2.5 million clones, approximately 95% of them singletons. Sequenced: naive CD4+ T cells from PBMCs. Subset: CD45RA+ positively selected. These receptors originate from a man between 18 and 29 years old in good health. Some clones in this sample may be carry-over from other donors' samples.

The J gene is TRBJ2-7, the V gene TRBV5-1, with TRBD1 as a possible D gene (6 bases). V shed 0 bases and J shed 4 bases, with 17 bases lying between them. Germline loops: CDR1 SGHRS, CDR2 YFSETQ. CDR3 length: 16 amino acids. The CDR3 DNA sequence: TGCGCCAGCAGCTTGGGAATCGGACAGAGCTTTTACGAGCAGTACTTC. It encodes CASSLGIGQSFYEQYF.

This chain joins TRBV2 and TRBJ1-3; no reliable D call. V was pared by 6 bases and J by 4 bases, with 4 bases between. This CDR3 has 11 residues. CDR1 SNHLY and CDR2 FYNNEI come from the germline V gene. DNA of the CDR3: TGTGCCAGCAGGGGAGGAAACACCATATATTTT. This encodes CASRGGNTIYF.

The chain recombines TRBV28 with TRBJ2-3; 7 positions agree with TRBD2. The CDR3 totals 15 residues. V lost 7 bases to trimming and J lost 5 bases; unmatched junction nucleotides: 12. Germline V gene data show CDR1 as MDHEN and CDR2 as SYDVKM. The CDR3 nucleotides are TGTGCCAGCATATTGGGGACTACAAAAGGAGATACGCAGTATTTT. Protein product: CASILGTTKGDTQYF.

Comments on this clone: Relative to the germline gene, one junction end is altered; a read error may explain this. The chain uses TRBV5-4 and TRBJ2-6, with D hard to call. This CDR3 has 16 residues. Germline V gene data show CDR1 as SGHNT and CDR2 as YYREEE (reference sequence). In nucleotides, the CDR3 is TGTACCAGCAGCATCGACGGCAACTCTGGGGCCAACGTCCTGACTTTC. Translation: CTSSIDGNSGANVLTF. Full variable domain (remainder filled in from reference TRBV5-4 and TRBJ2-6): ETGVTQSPTHLIKTRGQQVTLRCSSQSGHNTVSWYQQALGQGPQFIFQYYREEENGRGNFPPRFSGLQFPNYSSELNVNALELDDSALYLCTSSIDGNSGANVLTFGAGSRLTVL.

The chain employs TRBV5-1 and TRBJ2-5, with D unclear. Germline V gives CDR1 SGHRS, CDR2 YFSETQ. V was cut by 4 bases and J by 1 base, with 17 bases left in between. The CDR3 sequence is 16 residues long. CDR3 loop: CASSPDPQFIQETQYF. CDR3 coding DNA: TGCGCCAGCAGCCCGGACCCCCAGTTCATCCAAGAGACCCAGTACTTC.

V is TRBV5-4 and J is TRBJ2-1, with 11 nucleotides matching TRBD1. CDR3 length: 13 amino acids. The germline CDR1 and CDR2 sequences are SGHNT and YYREEE (reference sequence). J lost 14 bases, V lost 0 bases, and 4 bases had no gene match. CDR3 region: CASSLVGQGGKFF. CDR3 bases: TGTGCCAGCAGCTTGGTGGGACAGGGGGGTAAGTTCTTC.

The chain employs TRBV7-9 and TRBJ1-1, with TRBD1 as a possible D gene (5 bases). V shed 5 bases and J shed 7 bases, with 11 bases lying between them. Germline CDR1 SEHNR, CDR2 FQNEAQ (reference sequence). The length of the CDR3 is 12 residues. The CDR3 sequence: CASSAGDGEAFF. DNA of the CDR3: TGTGCCAGCAGCGCCGGGGACGGTGAAGCTTTCTTT. Combining the CDR3 with reference TRBV7-9 and TRBJ1-1 gives the whole variable domain DTGVSQNPRHKITKRGQNVTFRCDPISEHNRLYWYRQTLGQGPEFLTYFQNEAQLEKSRLLSDRFSAERPKGSFSTLEIQRTEQGDSAMYLCASSAGDGEAFFGQGTRLTVV.

The chain is built from TRBV2 and TRBJ2-1; weak D call: TRBD2 (5 bases). The length of the CDR3 is 14 residues. Trimming took 9 bases from V and 1 from J, leaving 13 bases between them. CDR1 SNHLY and CDR2 FYNNEI come from the germline V gene. Here the CDR3 DNA reads TGTGCCAGTGTTGAGCGGATATCCTACAATGAGCAGTTCTTC. Its translation: CASVERISYNEQFF.

In the case of this clone: An end of the junction does not agree with germline; a read error may underlie this. The rearrangement links TRBV5-4 to TRBJ2-3; 9 bases fit TRBD2. The CDR3 covers 17 residues. In germline, CDR1 is SGHNT, CDR2 YYREEE (reference sequence). The CDR3 nucleotides read TGTGCCAGCACCTTGGGCGCTAGCGGGACTCCCACAGATACGCAGTATTTT. This codes for CASTLGASGTPTDTQYF.